This T cell receptor beta chain originates from a study of blood T cell repertoires in COVID-19. Study-level background: Whether acute or convalescent, the COVID-19 samples came from the United States, Italy and Spain. Sample material is recorded as cDNA or gDNA derived from T cells, B-cell-depleted T cells, or PBMCs.

From germline, CDR1 is LNHDA and CDR2 SQIVND (reference sequence). With 4 bases clipped from V and 0 bases from J, the junction kept 8 bases outside the gene matches. CDR3 length: 16 amino acids. Methods used by the authors: Cell counts per sample came from amplifying reference gene primers. The protocol was immunoSEQ multiplex PCR, while the TCRdb copy is restricted to in-frame clones and leaves out a portion. That table supplies the V and J calls and clone size; D and trimming were determined from the DNA. Of tens of thousands of clones listed, roughly 79% are singletons. Seattle cases were enrolled at active infection and followed longitudinally.

The specimen was peripheral blood. The TCR sequence derives from a man at least 80 years old with COVID-19, enrolled during active disease. The J gene is TRBJ1-1, the V gene TRBV19, with 7 nucleotides matching TRBD1. The chain's CDR3 is CASSKRQGPLNTEAFF. CDR3 nucleotide sequence: TGTGCCAGTAGTAAGCGACAGGGTCCCCTGAACACTGAAGCTTTCTTT. Filled out from reference TRBV19 and TRBJ1-1, the complete variable domain reads DGGITQSPKYLFRKEGQNVTLSCEQNLNHDAMYWYRQDPGQGLRLIYYSQIVNDFQKGDIAEGYSVSREKKESFPLTVTSAQKNPTAFYLCASSKRQGPLNTEAFFGQGTRLTVV.